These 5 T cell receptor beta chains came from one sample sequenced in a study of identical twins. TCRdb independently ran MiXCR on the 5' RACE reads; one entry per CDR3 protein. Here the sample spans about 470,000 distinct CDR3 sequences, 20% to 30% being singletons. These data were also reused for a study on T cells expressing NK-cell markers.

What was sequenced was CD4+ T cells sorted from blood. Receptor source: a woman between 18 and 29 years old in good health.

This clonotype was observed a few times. The CDR3 sequence is CASSWSGTNEKLFF. The CDR3 bases are TGTGCCAGCAGTTGGAGCGGAACTAATGAAAAACTGTTTTTT. The chain joins TRBV12-3 or TRBV12-4 to TRBJ1-4, with no clear D. The CDR3 covers 14 residues. Trimming removed 4 bases at V and 1 base at J, with 7 bases between.

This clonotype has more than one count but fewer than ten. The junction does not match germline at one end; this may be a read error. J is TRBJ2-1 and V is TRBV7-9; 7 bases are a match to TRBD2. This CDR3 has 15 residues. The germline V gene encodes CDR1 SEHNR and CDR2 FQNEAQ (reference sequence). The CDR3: CASSPLGAGALSRIF. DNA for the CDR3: TGTGCCAGCAGCCCACTCGGGGCGGGAGCTCTGAGCAGAATCTTC.

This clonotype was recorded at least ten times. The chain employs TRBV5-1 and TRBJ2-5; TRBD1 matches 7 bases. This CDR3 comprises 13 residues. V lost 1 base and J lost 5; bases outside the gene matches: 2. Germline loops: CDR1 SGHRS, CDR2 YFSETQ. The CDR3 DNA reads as TGCGCCAGCAGCTTGACAGGGGCCGAGACCCAGTACTTC. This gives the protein CASSLTGAETQYF.

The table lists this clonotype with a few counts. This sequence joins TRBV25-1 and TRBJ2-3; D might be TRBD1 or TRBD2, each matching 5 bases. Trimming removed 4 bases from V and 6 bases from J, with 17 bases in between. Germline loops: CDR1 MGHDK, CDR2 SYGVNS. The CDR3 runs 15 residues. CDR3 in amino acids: CASSASGTAGDTQYF. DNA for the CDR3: TGTGCCAGCAGTGCGTCCGGGACCGCTGGGGATACGCAGTATTTT.

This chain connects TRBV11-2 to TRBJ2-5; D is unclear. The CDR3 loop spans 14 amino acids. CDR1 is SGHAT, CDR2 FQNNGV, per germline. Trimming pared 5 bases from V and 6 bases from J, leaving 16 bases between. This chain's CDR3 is CASSPGRGLKTQYF. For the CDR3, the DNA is TGTGCCAGCAGCCCCGGTCGCGGTTTAAAGACCCAGTACTTC.